The 13 T cell receptor beta chains in this list originate from one sample, sequenced in a study of T cell responses to AZD1222 COVID-19 vaccine. Sequenced by immunoSEQ multiplex PCR; TCRdb stores in-frame clones only, minus some. The sample consists of roughly 200,000 clones, 85% to 95% of them appearing once. Material: peripheral blood, obtained 28 days after the second dose of the MenACWY control vaccine. Receptor source: an adult who received the MenACWY meningococcal vaccine as a control.

This CDR3 reads CASSLGQKNFPLHF. CDR3 sequence (DNA): TGTGCCAGCAGCTTGGGACAGAAAAATTTCCCCCTCCACTTT. V and J are TRBV11-2 and TRBJ1-6; 7 bases agree with TRBD1. Germline assignment: CDR1 SGHAT and CDR2 FQNNGV. This CDR3 contains 14 residues. V lost 3 bases and J lost 13; bases outside the gene matches: 9.

CDR3 nucleotide sequence: TGTGCCAGCAGTTACTCGATTGTTAGACCAGATACGCAGTATTTT. Amino acids: CASSYSIVRPDTQYF. The chain employs TRBV6-2 or TRBV6-3 and TRBJ2-3; D not resolved. V was trimmed by 0 bases and J by 4 bases, leaving 11 bases between them. Germline CDR1 is MNHEY and CDR2 is SVGEGT. The CDR3 totals 15 residues.

The chain employs TRBV5-4 and TRBJ2-5; D is undetermined. Trimming shortened V by 4 bases and J by 1 base, and 11 bases separated the two germline ends. This CDR3 comprises 14 residues. Germline V lookup: CDR1 SGHNT, CDR2 YYREEE (reference sequence). The CDR3 sequence: CASSDQVGQETQYF. The CDR3 bases are TGTGCCAGCAGCGACCAGGTGGGCCAAGAGACCCAGTACTTC.

The chain combines TRBV29-1 with TRBJ2-6, with a weak D call TRBD2 (7 bases). Germline loops: CDR1 SQVTM, CDR2 ANQGSEA. The CDR3 is 15 residues long. The V gene lost 7 bases and the J gene lost 0 bases, with 13 bases spanning the gap. The CDR3 region has the DNA TGCAGCGCGAGGGGAGGGGGCTCTGGGGCCAACGTCCTGACTTTC. Translation gives CSARGGGSGANVLTF.

The rearrangement joins TRBV6-5 to TRBJ2-7; D is perhaps TRBD1 or TRBD2 (5 bases each). The CDR3 consists of 16 residues. CDR1 and CDR2 from the germline V gene are MNHEY and SVGAGI. V dropped 0 bases and J dropped 3 bases, with 15 bases sitting between them. The CDR3 DNA reads TGTGCCAGCAGTTACTCGATAGGTGGGGGAAACTACGAGCAGTACTTC. This sequence encodes CASSYSIGGGNYEQYF.

This chain links TRBV19 with TRBJ2-5, with 14 nucleotides matching TRBD2. Trimming at V came to 4 bases and at J to 13 bases, leaving 5 bases not matched to a gene. Germline assignment: CDR1 LNHDA and CDR2 SQIVND (reference sequence). The CDR3 has 13 amino acids. CDR3 DNA sequence: TGTGCCAGTAGTACGGGACTAGCGGGGGCTCTGTACTTC. This codes for CASSTGLAGALYF.

The chain uses TRBV7-9 and TRBJ2-1; 10 nucleotides match TRBD2. The length of the CDR3 is 15 residues. V dropped 1 base and J dropped 12; count of bases not matched to a gene: 9. The V gene's germline CDR1 is SEHNR and CDR2 FQNEAQ (reference sequence). The CDR3 DNA reads TGTGCCAGCAGCTTAGTGCTCCTAGCGGGGGTAGTGCAGTTCTTC. Translated: CASSLVLLAGVVQFF.

The chain joins TRBV6-2 or TRBV6-3 to TRBJ1-2; D perhaps matches TRBD1 (6 bases). Per the germline V gene, CDR1 is MNHEY and CDR2 is SVGEGT. Trimming stripped 3 bases from V and 3 bases from J, with 8 bases between. The CDR3 totals 13 residues. The CDR3 coding sequence is TGTGCCAGCAGTTATCAGGGGTACTATGGCTACACCTTC. Amino acids: CASSYQGYYGYTF.

This sequence joins TRBV7-2 and TRBJ1-4, with D tentatively TRBD1 (5 bases). The V and J ends lost 2 bases and 1 base respectively, with 14 bases between them. This CDR3 contains 17 residues. Germline V gene data show CDR1 as SGHTA and CDR2 as FQGNSA. CDR3 loop: CASSLNSGGITNEKLFF. The CDR3 coding sequence is TGTGCCAGCAGCTTAAACTCCGGGGGTATAACTAATGAAAAACTGTTTTTT.

This chain uses TRBV4-2 with TRBJ1-1; 8 positions agree with TRBD1. J gave up 1 base and V 0 bases, and 4 bases lay outside the gene matches. Germline V gene lookup returns CDR1 LGHNA and CDR2 YNFKEQ. The CDR3 covers 16 residues. CDR3 nucleotide sequence: TGTGCCAGCAGCCAAGAGGGGACAGGATGGAACACTGAAGCTTTCTTT. This gives the protein CASSQEGTGWNTEAFF.

The DNA of the CDR3 is TGTGCCAGCAGCTCGAATGAGGGGCTAAACACTGAAGCTTTCTTT. As protein: CASSSNEGLNTEAFF. V usage is TRBV7-9 and J usage is TRBJ1-1, with D perhaps TRBD1 (5 bases). V lost 4 bases to trimming and J lost 2 bases, with 14 bases between them. The CDR3 runs 15 residues. Per the germline V gene, CDR1 is SEHNR and CDR2 is FQNEAQ (reference sequence).

V gene TRBV28 combines with J gene TRBJ2-3; D is unclear. V was pared by 6 bases and J by 2 bases, with 18 bases between. This CDR3 is built from 16 residues. Germline loops: CDR1 MDHEN, CDR2 SYDVKM. CDR3 amino acids: CASSPYAVEATDTQYF. The CDR3 nucleotides read TGTGCCAGCAGCCCATATGCGGTTGAGGCCACAGATACGCAGTATTTT.

This clone was observed a few times. The V call is TRBV3-1 (or the pseudogene TRBV3-2), the J call TRBJ1-5; no definite D call. The germline V gene has CDR1 LGHDT and CDR2 YNNKEL (reference sequence). The CDR3 totals 14 residues. Trimming removed 2 bases at V and 4 bases at J, with 9 bases between. CDR3 DNA sequence: TGTGCCAGCAGCCAATCCGGTAGTAATCAGCCCCAGCATTTT. Residues: CASSQSGSNQPQHF.